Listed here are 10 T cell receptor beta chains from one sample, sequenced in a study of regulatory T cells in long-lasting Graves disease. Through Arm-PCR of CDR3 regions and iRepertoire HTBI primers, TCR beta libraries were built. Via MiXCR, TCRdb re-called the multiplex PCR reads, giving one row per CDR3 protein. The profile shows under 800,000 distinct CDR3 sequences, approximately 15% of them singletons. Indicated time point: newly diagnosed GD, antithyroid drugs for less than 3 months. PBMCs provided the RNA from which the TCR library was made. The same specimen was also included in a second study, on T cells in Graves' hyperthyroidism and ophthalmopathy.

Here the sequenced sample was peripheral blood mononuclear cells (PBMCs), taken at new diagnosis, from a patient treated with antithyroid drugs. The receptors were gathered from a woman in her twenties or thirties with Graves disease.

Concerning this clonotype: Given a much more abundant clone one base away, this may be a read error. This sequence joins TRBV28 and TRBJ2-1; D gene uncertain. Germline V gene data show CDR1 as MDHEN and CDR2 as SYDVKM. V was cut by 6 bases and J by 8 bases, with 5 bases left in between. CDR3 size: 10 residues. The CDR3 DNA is TGTGCCAGCAGCCAGGATGAGCAGTTCTTC. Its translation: CASSQDEQFF.

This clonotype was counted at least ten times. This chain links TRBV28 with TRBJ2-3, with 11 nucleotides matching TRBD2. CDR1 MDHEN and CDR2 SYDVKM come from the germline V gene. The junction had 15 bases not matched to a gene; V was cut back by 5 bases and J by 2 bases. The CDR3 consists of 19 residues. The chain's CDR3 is CASSPLIAGGPWITDTQYF. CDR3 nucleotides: TGTGCCAGCAGTCCTCTCATAGCGGGAGGGCCCTGGATCACAGATACGCAGTATTTT.

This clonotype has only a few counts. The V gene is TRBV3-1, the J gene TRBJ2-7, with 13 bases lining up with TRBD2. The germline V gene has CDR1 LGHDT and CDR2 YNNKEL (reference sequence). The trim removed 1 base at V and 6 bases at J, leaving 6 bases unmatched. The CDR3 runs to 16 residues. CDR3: CASSQGGTSGTFEQYF. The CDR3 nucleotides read TGTGCCAGCAGCCAAGGGGGGACTAGCGGGACCTTCGAGCAGTACTTC.

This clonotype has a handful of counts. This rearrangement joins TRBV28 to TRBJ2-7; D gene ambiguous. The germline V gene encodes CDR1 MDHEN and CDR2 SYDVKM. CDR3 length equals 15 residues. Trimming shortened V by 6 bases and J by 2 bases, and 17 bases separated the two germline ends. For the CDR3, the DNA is TGTGCCAGCAGGACCCTCGGAGACCCAGCCTACGAGCAGTACTTC. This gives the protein CASRTLGDPAYEQYF.

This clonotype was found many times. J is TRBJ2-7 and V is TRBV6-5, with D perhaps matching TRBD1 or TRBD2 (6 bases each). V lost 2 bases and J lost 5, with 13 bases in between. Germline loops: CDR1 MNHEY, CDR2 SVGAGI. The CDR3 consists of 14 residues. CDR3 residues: CASSYLPGGHEQYF. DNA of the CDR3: TGTGCCAGCAGTTACCTTCCCGGGGGCCACGAGCAGTACTTC.

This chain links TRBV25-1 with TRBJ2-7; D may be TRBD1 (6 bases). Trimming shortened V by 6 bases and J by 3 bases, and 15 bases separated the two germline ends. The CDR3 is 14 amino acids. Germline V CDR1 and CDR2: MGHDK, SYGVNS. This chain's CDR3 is CASSPRDTLYEQYF. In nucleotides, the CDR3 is TGTGCCAGCAGCCCCCGGGACACCCTCTACGAGCAGTACTTC.

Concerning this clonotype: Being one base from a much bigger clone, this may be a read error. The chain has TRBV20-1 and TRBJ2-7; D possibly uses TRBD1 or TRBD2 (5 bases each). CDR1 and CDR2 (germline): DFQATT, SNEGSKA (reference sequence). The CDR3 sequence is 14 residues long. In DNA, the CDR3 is TGCAGTGTCCCCGTCCCGAAGGGGACCTACGAGCGGTACTTC. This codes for CSVPVPKGTYERYF.

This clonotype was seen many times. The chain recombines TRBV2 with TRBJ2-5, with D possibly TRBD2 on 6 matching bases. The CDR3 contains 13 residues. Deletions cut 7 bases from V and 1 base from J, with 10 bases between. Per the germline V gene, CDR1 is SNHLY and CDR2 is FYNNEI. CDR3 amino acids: CASTREIQETQYF. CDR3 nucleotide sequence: TGTGCCAGCACACGGGAGATCCAAGAGACCCAGTACTTC.

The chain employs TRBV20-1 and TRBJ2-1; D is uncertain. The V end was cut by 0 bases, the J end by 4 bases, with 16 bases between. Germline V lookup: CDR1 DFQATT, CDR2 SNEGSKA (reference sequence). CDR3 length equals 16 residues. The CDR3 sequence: CSARDLRVMMYNEQFF. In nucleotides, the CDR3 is TGCAGTGCTAGAGATCTACGGGTTATGATGTACAATGAGCAGTTCTTC.

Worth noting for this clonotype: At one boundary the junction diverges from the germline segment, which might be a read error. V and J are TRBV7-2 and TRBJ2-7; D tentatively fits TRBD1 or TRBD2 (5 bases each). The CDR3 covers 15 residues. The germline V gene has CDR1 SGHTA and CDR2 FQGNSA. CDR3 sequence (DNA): TGTGCCGGCAGCTTACTTCAGGGACCCTCCTACGAGCAGTACTTC. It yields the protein CAGSLLQGPSYEQYF.